This section outlines one TCR beta chain sequence together with its context. The target of this receptor is not known. With a much larger clone just one base away, this may be a read error. The data were taken from a study of blood T cells in healthy people across ages (dated by TCRdb to about 2015). Turning to the overall study: In model experiments, template switching captured about one uniquely barcoded TCR beta cDNA molecule for every two T cells. The study measured age-related changes in TCR beta repertoire diversity using deep sequencing normalized with unique cDNA molecular identifiers. Donors were grouped into four age groups: young (average 16 years), middle-aged (39), aged (62) and long-lived (less than 85). Donors of different ages were randomly distributed across sequencing lanes to avoid experimental bias. The study analyzed two additional independent replicas of 1 million unique cDNA reads from the same blood draw for two donors, one aged 18 to 29 and one aged 80 or older. What the research found in general, with its limitations: The percentage of naive T cells measured by flow cytometry correlated strongly with observed TCR beta diversity. Total diversity estimates from one million sequenced T cells were considered lower bounds and underestimates. Observed TCR beta diversity per million T cells fell roughly linearly with age, and a significant reduction was already apparent by age roughly 40. Because profiling used bulk unsorted PBMCs, naive and antigen-experienced compartments could not be compared conclusively. Compared with the aged group, the long-lived group had more naive CD4+ T cells, fewer expanded clones and increased TCR diversity, a pattern suggesting age selection. Donor CMV infection status was unknown, potentially confounding age-related changes in expanded clonotypes.

Receptor amplification or capture employed 5' RACE. Data came from an Illumina HiSeq 2500. The second PCR ran for roughly 7 to 11 cycles and used a J-beta primer mix along with a sample-barcoded 5' primer. Each TCR beta cDNA molecule received a unique molecular identifier from a template-switch 5' adaptor carrying 12 random nucleotides. At least 3 million CDR3-containing paired-end reads were obtained from each sample. All of the RNA was converted into first-strand cDNA using the Mint cDNA synthesis kit, with a TRBC-specific oligonucleotide serving as the primer. Following uracil-DNA glycosylase treatment, all cDNA underwent a first 18-cycle PCR with the universal primers M1SS and BC2_uni_R. In the original analysis: For normalization, 1 million high-quality reads were randomly selected from each sample, with every read carrying a distinct molecular identifier. Reads with shared molecular identifiers were discarded instead of being binned into consensus sequences. CDR3 identification, clonotype clustering and error correction used MiTCR with a Q25 quality threshold and the strictest error-elimination algorithm. A nonparametric unseen species model with Euler transformation was used to estimate lower-bound total TCR beta diversity. TCRdb reprocessing: public reads trimmed at Q25 with fastp, clones called with MiXCR, in-frame beta chains kept. One record per CDR3 amino acid sequence lists the most common genes and DNA. The authors' filters were not applied to this entry. The sample table lists hundreds of thousands of distinct CDR3 sequences, approximately 30% of them with a count of one. Of the sample, 15% to 18% falls within the top ten clones.

From a lookup of the germline V gene (reference sequence), CDR1 and CDR2 are DFQATT and SNEGSKA. Its CDR3 holds 15 amino acids, cysteine through phenylalanine. Here the CDR3 DNA is all that survives: 45 bases in frame from base 1. Systemically healthy Caucasian individuals from Russia, some 36 in total and aged about 6 to 90 years, were included as donors. Ten milliliters of peripheral blood were drawn from each donor into EDTA-treated Vacutainer tubes. Ficoll-Paque density-gradient centrifugation was used to isolate PBMCs, with at least 6.5 million per sample. Trizol reagent was used to extract total RNA from the PBMCs, yielding at least 6 micrograms per sample. Naive CD45RAhigh/CD27high T cell percentages were measured by flow cytometry on a PBMC aliquot from every donor.

The specimen was blood. Rearrangement joined TRBV20-1 to TRBJ2-1, and 7 junction bases match TRBD2. The DNA end is a closer match to TRBJ2-7, so the J assignment may be wrong. The receptor was isolated from a woman aged 80 or over in good health. In nucleotide form, the sequence is TGCAGTGCTAGAGGGCGGGGGACCTTCTACAATGAGCAGTACTTC. Its product reads: CSARGRGTFYNEQYF.